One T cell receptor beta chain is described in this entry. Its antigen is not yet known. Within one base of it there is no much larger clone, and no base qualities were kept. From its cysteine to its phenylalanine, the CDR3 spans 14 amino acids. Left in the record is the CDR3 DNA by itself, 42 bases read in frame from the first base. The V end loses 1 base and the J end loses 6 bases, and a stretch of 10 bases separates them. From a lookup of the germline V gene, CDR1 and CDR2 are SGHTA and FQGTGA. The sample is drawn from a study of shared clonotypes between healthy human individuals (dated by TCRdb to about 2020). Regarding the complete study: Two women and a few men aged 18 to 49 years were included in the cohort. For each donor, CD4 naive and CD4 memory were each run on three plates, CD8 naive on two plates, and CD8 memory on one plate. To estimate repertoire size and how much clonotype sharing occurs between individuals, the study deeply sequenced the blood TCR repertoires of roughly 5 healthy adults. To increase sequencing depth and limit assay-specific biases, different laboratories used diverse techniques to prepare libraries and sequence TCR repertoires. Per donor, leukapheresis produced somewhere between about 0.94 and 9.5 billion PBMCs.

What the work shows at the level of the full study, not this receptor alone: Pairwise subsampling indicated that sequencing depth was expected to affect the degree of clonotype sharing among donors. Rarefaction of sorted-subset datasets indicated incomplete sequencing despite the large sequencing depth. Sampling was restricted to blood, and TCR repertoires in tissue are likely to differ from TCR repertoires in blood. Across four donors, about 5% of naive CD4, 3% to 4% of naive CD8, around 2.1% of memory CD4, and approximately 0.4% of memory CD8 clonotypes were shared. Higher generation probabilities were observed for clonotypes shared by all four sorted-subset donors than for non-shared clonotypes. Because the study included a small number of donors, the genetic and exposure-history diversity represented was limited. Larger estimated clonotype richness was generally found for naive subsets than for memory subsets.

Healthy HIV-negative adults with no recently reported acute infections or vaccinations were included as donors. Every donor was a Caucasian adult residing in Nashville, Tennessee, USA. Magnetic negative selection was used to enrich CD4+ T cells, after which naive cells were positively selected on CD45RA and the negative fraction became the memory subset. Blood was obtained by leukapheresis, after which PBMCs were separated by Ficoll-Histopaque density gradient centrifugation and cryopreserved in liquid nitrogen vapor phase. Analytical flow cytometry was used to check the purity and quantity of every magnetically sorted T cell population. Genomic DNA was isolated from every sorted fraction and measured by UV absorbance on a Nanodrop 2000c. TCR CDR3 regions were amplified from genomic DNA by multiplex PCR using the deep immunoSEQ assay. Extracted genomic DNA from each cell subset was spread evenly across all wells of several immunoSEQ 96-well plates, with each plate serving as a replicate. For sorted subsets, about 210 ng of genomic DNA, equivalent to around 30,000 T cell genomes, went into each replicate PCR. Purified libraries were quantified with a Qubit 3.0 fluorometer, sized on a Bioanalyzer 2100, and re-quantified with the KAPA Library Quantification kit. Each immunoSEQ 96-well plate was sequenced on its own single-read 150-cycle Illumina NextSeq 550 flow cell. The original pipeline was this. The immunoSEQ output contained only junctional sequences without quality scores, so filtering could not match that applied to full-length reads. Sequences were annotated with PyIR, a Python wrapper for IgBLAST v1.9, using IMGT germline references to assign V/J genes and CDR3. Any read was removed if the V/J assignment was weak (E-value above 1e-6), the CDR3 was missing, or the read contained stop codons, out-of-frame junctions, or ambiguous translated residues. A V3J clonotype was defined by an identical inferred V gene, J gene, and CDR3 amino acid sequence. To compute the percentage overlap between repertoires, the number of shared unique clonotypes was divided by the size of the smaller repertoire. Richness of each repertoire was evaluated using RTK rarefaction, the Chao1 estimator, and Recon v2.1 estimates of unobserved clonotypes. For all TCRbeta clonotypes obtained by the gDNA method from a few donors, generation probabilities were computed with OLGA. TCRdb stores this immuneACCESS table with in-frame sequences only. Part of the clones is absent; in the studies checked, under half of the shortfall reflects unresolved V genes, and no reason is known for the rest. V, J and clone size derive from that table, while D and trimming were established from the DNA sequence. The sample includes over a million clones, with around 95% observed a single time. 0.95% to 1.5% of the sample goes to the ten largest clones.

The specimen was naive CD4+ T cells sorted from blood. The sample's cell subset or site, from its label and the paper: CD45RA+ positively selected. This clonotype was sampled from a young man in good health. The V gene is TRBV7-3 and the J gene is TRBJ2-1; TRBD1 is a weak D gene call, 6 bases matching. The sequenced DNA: TGTGCCAGCAGCTTAAGAGACAGGCGCAATGAGCAGTTCTTC. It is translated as CASSLRDRRNEQFF.